This record concerns one TCR beta chain sequence. Its target is not known. Germline V CDR1 and CDR2: DFQATT, SNEGSKA (reference sequence). The V end lost 4 bases, the J end lost 0 bases, and 26 bases lay between the germline ends. This CDR3 has 19 amino acids. The sample is drawn from a study of T cells in Graves' hyperthyroidism and ophthalmopathy. Whole-study findings and limits: A model using 13 V-J features told ophthalmopathy apart from stable hyperthyroidism. Appearing also in blood were most of the thyroid clonotypes expanded above 0.001.

Researchers took RNA transcripts and amplified the TCR beta CDR3 regions from them. The HTBI primer set was used in a first-round RT-PCR of the TCR CDR3. TCRdb analysed the multiplex PCR reads with MiXCR anew, one entry per CDR3 protein. The sample consists of hundreds of thousands of distinct CDR3 sequences, under 20% of them appearing once. Subjects with ophthalmopathy showed a Clinical Activity Score no lower than 3, a NOSPECS grade no lower than 4, and a duration shorter than 3 months. The PBMCs studied were ones that came from roughly 9.1 ml fresh peripheral blood. The source of this sequence is a woman between 18 and 29 years old with Graves' ophthalmopathy. V is TRBV20-1 and J is TRBJ2-3; TRBD2 might be the D (5 bases). The specimen sequenced was blood. CDR3 DNA: TGCAGTGCTAAAGAGACGGGTGAACTAGGATTATCTAGCACAGATACGCAGTATTTT. As protein: CSAKETGELGLSSTDTQYF.